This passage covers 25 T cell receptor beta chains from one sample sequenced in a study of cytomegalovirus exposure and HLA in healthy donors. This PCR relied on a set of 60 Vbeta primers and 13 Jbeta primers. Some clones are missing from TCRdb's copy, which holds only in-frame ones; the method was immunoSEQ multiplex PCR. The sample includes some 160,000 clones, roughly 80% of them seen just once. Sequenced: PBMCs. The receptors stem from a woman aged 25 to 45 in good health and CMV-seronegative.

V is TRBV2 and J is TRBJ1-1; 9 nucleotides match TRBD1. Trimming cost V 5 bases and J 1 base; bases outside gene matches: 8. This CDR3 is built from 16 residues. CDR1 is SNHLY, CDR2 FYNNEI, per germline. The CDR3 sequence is CASSRGTGSRNTEAFF. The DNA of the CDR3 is TGTGCCAGCAGTCGTGGGACAGGGAGTCGGAACACTGAAGCTTTCTTT.

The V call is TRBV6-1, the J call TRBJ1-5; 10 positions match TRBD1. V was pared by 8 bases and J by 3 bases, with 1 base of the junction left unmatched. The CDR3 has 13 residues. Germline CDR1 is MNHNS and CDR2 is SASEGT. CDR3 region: CASGTGDNQPQHF. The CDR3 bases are TGTGCCAGCGGGACAGGGGACAATCAGCCCCAGCATTTT.

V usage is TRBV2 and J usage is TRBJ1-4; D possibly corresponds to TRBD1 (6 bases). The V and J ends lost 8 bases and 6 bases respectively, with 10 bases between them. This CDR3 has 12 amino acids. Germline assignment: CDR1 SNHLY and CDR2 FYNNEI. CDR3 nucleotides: TGTGCCAGCGGACACAGGGATGAAAAACTGTTTTTT. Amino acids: CASGHRDEKLFF.

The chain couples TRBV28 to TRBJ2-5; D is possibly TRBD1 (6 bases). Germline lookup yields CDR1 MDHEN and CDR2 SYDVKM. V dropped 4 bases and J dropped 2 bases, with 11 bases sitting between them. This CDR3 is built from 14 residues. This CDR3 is CASSSPGTQETQYF. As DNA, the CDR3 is TGTGCCAGCAGTTCCCCAGGGACACAAGAGACCCAGTACTTC.

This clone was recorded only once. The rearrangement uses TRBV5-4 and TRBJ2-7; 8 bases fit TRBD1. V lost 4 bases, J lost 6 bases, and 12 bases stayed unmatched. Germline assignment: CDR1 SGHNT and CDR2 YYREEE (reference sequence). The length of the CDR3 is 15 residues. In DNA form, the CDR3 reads TGTGCCAGCAGCACCGTCCCGGACAGGGTAAGCGAGCAGTACTTC. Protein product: CASSTVPDRVSEQYF.

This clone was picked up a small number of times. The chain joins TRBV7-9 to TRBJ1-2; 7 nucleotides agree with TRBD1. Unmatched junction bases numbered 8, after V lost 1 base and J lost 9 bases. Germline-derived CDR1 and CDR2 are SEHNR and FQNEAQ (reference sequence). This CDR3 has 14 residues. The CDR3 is CASSLGRQGASYTF. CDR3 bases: TGTGCCAGCAGCTTAGGTCGACAGGGAGCGAGCTACACCTTC.

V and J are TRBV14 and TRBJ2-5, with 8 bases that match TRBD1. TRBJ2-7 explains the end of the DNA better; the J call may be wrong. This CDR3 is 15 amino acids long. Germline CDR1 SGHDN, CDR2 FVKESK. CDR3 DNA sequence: TGTGCCAGCAGCGATCGGACAGGGATTTCCTACGAGCAGTACTTC. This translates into CASSDRTGISYEQYF.

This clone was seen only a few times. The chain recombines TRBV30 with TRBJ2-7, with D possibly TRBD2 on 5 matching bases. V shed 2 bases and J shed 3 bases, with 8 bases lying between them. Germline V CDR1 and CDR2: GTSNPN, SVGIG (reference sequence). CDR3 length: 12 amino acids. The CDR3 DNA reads TGTGCCTGGAGTAGTAGCGACTACGAGCAGTACTTC. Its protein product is CAWSSSDYEQYF.

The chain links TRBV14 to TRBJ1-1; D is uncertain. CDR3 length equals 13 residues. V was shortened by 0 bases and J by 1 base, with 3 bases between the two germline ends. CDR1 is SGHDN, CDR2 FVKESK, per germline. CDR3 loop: CASSQDGNTEAFF. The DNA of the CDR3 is TGTGCCAGCAGCCAAGACGGGAACACTGAAGCTTTCTTT. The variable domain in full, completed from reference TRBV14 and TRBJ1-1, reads EAGVTQFPSHSVIEKGQTVTLRCDPISGHDNLYWYRRVMGKEIKFLLHFVKESKQDESGMPNNRFLAERTGGTYSTLKVQPAELEDSGVYFCASSQDGNTEAFFGQGTRLTVV.

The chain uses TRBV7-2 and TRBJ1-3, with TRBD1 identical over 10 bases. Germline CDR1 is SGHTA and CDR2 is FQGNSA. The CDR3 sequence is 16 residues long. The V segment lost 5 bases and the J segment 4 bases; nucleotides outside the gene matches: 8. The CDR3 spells CASSPTGGAGGNTIYF. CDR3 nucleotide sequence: TGTGCCAGCAGCCCGACAGGGGGCGCAGGAGGAAACACCATATATTTT.

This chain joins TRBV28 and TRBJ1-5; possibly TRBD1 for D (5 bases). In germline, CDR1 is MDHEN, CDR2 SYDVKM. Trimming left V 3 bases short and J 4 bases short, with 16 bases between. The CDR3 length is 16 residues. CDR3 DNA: TGTGCCAGCAGTTTTAAGGAGGGGCGAGGAAATCAGCCCCAGCATTTT. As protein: CASSFKEGRGNQPQHF.

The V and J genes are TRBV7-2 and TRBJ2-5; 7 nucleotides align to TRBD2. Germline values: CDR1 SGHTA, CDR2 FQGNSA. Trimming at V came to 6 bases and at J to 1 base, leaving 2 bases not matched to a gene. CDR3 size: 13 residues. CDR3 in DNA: TGTGCCAGCAGATCTAGCGGCCAAGAGACCCAGTACTTC. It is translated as CASRSSGQETQYF.

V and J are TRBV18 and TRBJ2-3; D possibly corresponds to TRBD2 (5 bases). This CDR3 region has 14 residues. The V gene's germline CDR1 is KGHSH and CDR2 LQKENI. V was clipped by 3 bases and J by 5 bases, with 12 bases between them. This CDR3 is CASSPRAVQDTQYF. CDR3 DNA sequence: TGTGCCAGCTCACCGCGGGCGGTGCAAGATACGCAGTATTTT.

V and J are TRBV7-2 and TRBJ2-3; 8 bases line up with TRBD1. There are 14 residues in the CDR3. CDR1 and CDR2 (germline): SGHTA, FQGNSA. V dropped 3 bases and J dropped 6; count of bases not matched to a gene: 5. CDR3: CASSFGTGGDTQYF. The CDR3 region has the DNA TGTGCCAGCAGCTTCGGGACAGGTGGGGATACGCAGTATTTT. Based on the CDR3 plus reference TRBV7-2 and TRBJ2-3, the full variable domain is GAGVSQSPSNKVTEKGKDVELRCDPISGHTALYWYRQSLGQGLEFLIYFQGNSAPDKSGLPSDRFSAERTGGSVSTLTIQRTQQEDSAVYLCASSFGTGGDTQYFGPGTRLTVL.

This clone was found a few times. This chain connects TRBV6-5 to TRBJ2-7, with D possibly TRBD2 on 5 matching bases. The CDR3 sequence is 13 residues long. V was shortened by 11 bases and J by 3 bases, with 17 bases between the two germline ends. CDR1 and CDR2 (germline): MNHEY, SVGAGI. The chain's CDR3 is CAGGGQPVYEQYF. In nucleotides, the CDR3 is TGTGCCGGCGGCGGGCAGCCAGTCTACGAGCAGTACTTC.

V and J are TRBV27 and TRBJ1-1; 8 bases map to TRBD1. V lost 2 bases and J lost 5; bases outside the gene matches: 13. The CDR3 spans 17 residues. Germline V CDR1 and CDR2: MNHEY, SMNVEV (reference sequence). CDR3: CASSLMSRQGSGTEAFF. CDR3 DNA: TGTGCCAGCAGTTTAATGTCAAGACAGGGGTCGGGGACTGAAGCTTTCTTT.

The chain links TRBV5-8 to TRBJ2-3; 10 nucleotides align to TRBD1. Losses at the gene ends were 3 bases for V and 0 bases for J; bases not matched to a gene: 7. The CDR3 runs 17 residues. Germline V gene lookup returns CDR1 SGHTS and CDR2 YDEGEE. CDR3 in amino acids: CASSWGGQGISTDTQYF. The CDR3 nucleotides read TGTGCCAGCAGCTGGGGGGGACAGGGGATAAGCACAGATACGCAGTATTTT.

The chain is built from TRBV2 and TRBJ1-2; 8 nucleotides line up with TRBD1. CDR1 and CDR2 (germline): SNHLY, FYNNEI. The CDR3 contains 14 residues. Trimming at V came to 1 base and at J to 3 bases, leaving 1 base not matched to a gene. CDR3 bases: TGTGCCAGCAGTGAAGGACAGGGGTACTATGGCTACACCTTC. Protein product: CASSEGQGYYGYTF.

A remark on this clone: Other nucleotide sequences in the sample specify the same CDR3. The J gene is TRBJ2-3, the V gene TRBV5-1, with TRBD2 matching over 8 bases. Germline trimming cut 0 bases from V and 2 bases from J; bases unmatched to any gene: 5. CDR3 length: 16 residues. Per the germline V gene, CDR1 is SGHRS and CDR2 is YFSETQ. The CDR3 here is CASSLGGSGATDTQYF. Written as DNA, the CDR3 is TGCGCCAGCAGCTTGGGTGGTAGCGGGGCCACAGATACGCAGTATTTT. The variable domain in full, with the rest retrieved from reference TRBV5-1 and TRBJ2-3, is KAGVTQTPRYLIKTRGQQVTLSCSPISGHRSVSWYQQTPGQGLQFLFEYFSETQRNKGNFPGRFSGRQFSNSRSEMNVSTLELGDSALYLCASSLGGSGATDTQYFGPGTRLTVL.

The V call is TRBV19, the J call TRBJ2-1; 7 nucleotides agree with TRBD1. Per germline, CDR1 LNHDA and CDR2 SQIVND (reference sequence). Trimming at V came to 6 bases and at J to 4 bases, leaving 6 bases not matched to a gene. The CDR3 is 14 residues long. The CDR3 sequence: CASSPEDRYNEQFF. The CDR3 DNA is TGTGCCAGTAGCCCAGAGGACAGGTACAATGAGCAGTTCTTC.

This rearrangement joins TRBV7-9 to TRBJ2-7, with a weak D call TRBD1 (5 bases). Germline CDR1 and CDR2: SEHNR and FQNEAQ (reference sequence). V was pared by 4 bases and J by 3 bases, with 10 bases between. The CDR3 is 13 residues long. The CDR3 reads CASSYLDSYEQYF. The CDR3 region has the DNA TGTGCCAGCAGCTACCTCGACAGCTACGAGCAGTACTTC.

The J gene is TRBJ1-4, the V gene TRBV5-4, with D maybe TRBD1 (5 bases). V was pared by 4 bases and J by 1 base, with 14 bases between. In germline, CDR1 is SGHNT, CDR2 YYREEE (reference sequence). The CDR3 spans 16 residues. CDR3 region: CASSPRSGGTNEKLFF. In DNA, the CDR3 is TGTGCCAGCAGCCCTAGGTCGGGGGGAACTAATGAAAAACTGTTTTTT. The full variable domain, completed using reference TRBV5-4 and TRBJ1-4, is ETGVTQSPTHLIKTRGQQVTLRCSSQSGHNTVSWYQQALGQGPQFIFQYYREEENGRGNFPPRFSGLQFPNYSSELNVNALELDDSALYLCASSPRSGGTNEKLFFGSGTQLSVL.

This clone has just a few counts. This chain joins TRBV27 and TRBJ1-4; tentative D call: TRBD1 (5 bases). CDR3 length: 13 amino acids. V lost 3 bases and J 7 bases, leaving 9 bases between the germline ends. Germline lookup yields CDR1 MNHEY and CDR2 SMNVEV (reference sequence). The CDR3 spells CASSLGGGEKLFF. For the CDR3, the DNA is TGTGCCAGCAGTTTGGGGGGGGGTGAAAAACTGTTTTTT.

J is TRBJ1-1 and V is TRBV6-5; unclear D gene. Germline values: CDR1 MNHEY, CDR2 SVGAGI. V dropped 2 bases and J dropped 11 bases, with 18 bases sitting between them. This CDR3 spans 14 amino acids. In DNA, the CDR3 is TGTGCCAGCAGTTACGGTGGTCCGGGGTACGGCGCTTTCTTT. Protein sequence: CASSYGGPGYGAFF.

For the CDR3, the DNA is TGTGCCAGTAGTACTTACAGGGGAGGTAATGAAAAACTGTTTTTT. Translation: CASSTYRGGNEKLFF. The chain uses TRBV19 and TRBJ1-4; 7 positions match TRBD1. Germline-derived CDR1 and CDR2 are LNHDA and SQIVND (reference sequence). The CDR3 is made up of 15 amino acids. The ends lost 4 bases at V and 4 bases at J; junction bases unmatched: 6.